The sequence of this T cell receptor (beta chain) was determined in a study of T-cell memory formation after mild COVID-19. This clonotype was found a few times. Per germline, CDR1 SGHRS and CDR2 YFSETQ. V shed 1 base and J shed 2 bases, with 6 bases lying between them. This CDR3 is built from 13 residues. TCRdb passed the 5' RACE reads through MiXCR, listing each CDR3 protein once. The sample yields 110,000 or so distinct CDR3 sequences, 22% seen once. This chain links TRBV5-1 with TRBJ1-2; D unresolved. This receptor was identified in a man aged 18 to 29 who had mild COVID-19 (a few samples of this study predate the infection). Cell type and time point are not known. Sequences were obtained from PBMCs or a T cell subset sorted from them (not recorded which). In nucleotides, the CDR3 is TGCGCCAGCAGCTTGAACAGAAACTATGGCTACACCTTC. Its protein is CASSLNRNYGYTF.